This passage covers 23 T cell receptor beta chains from one sample sequenced in a study of blood T cell repertoires in COVID-19. Using immunoSEQ multiplex PCR, the repertoire was profiled, and TCRdb retains in-frame clones only, with some absent. The sample shows about 88,000 clones, approximately 70% of them seen only once. The specimen was peripheral blood. These receptors all come from a woman aged 55-75 years in a cohort sampled during active or convalescent COVID-19.

The J gene is TRBJ2-3, the V gene TRBV28; D not certain. V was cut by 7 bases and J by 0 bases, with 17 bases left in between. In germline, CDR1 is MDHEN, CDR2 SYDVKM. CDR3 length equals 16 residues. The CDR3, as DNA: TGTGCCAGCAAACTTCATTATAGTACTAGCACAGATACGCAGTATTTT. Protein product: CASKLHYSTSTDTQYF.

V is TRBV6-5 and J is TRBJ1-6; TRBD1 matches at 7 bases. Germline V lookup: CDR1 MNHEY, CDR2 SVGAGI. With 0 bases clipped from V and 7 bases from J, the junction kept 0 bases outside the gene matches. The CDR3 spans 14 residues. The CDR3 sequence: CASSYSTGNSPLHF. The DNA for the CDR3 is TGTGCCAGCAGTTACTCGACAGGGAATTCACCCCTCCACTTT.

The chain combines TRBV6-2 or TRBV6-3 with TRBJ2-3, with 12 bases matching TRBD2. The germline V gene has CDR1 MNHEY and CDR2 SVGEGT. V lost 2 bases and J lost 0; bases outside the gene matches: 6. The CDR3 spans 18 residues. The CDR3 sequence: CASSYLAGGLRSTDTQYF. CDR3 in DNA: TGTGCCAGCAGTTACCTAGCGGGGGGGCTGCGTAGCACAGATACGCAGTATTTT.

Written as DNA, the CDR3 is TGCGCCAGCAGCTCAAAGCACCTGGCGGGGGTCGACTACGAGCAGTACTTC. Translation: CASSSKHLAGVDYEQYF. This chain uses TRBV5-1 with TRBJ2-7; 7 positions agree with TRBD2. The J segment lost 3 bases and the V segment lost 3 bases, leaving 15 bases of the junction unmatched. Germline V gives CDR1 SGHRS, CDR2 YFSETQ. This CDR3 has 17 residues.

The CDR3, as DNA: TGTGCCAGCAGTCGACCGGGACAGGGTAAAACTGAAGCTTTCTTT. It codes for CASSRPGQGKTEAFF. V usage is TRBV27 and J usage is TRBJ1-1; 9 bases are a match to TRBD1. CDR3 length equals 15 residues. J lost 5 bases, V lost 5 bases, and 9 bases had no gene match. CDR1 is MNHEY, CDR2 SMNVEV, per germline (reference sequence).

V is TRBV2 and J is TRBJ1-2, with TRBD1 as a possible D gene (6 bases). CDR1 and CDR2 from the germline V gene are SNHLY and FYNNEI. V lost 5 bases and J lost 4, with 11 bases in between. The CDR3 has 13 residues. Written as DNA, the CDR3 is TGTGCCAGCAGTCCGGGACACGGCTATGGCTACACCTTC. This encodes CASSPGHGYGYTF.

The gene calls are TRBV9 and TRBJ2-5; TRBD1 matches 7 bases. Germline values: CDR1 SGDLS, CDR2 YYNGEE. The CDR3 has 13 residues. After removal of 4 bases from V and 7 bases from J, the junction contained 7 bases not matched to a gene. For the CDR3, the DNA is TGTGCCAGCAGCCGGGACAGCCATTTGACCCAGTACTTC. This encodes CASSRDSHLTQYF.

J is TRBJ2-7 and V is TRBV5-1; the match to TRBD1 covers 8 bases. Germline CDR1 reads SGHRS; CDR2 reads YFSETQ. CDR3 length equals 16 residues. The ends lost 0 bases at V and 5 bases at J; junction bases unmatched: 10. DNA of the CDR3: TGCGCCAGCAGCTTGGGACTAAGGACAGGGATCCACGAGCAGTACTTC. As protein: CASSLGLRTGIHEQYF.

This clone has a count of ten or more. The gene calls are TRBV19 and TRBJ1-2; TRBD1 matches at 7 bases. CDR1 is LNHDA, CDR2 SQIVND, per germline (reference sequence). There are 15 residues in the CDR3. Unmatched junction bases numbered 6, after V lost 3 bases and J lost 2 bases. CDR3 protein: CASSISGGTNYGYTF. DNA of the CDR3: TGTGCCAGTAGTATCTCAGGGGGAACCAACTATGGCTACACCTTC.

The chain links TRBV9 to TRBJ1-1, with 7 bases matching TRBD1. The J segment lost 2 bases and the V segment lost 3 bases, leaving 4 bases of the junction unmatched. Germline CDR1 and CDR2: SGDLS and YYNGEE. The CDR3 is made up of 14 amino acids. The CDR3 sequence is CASSDRGSNTEAFF. The CDR3 DNA follows: TGTGCCAGCAGCGACAGGGGAAGCAACACTGAAGCTTTCTTT.

This clone was counted only a few times. This chain links TRBV7-3 with TRBJ1-1; possibly TRBD1 for D (6 bases). The CDR3 extends over 15 amino acids. V lost 5 bases to trimming and J lost 1 base, with 14 bases between them. The germline V gene encodes CDR1 SGHTA and CDR2 FQGTGA. CDR3 nucleotides: TGTGCCAGCAGCCAGGGGCCAGGAGCGAACACTGAAGCTTTCTTT. Translation gives CASSQGPGANTEAFF.

CDR3 nucleotide sequence: TGTGCCAGCACCTCCCGAGAGTCCTACGAGCAGTACTTC. This sequence encodes CASTSRESYEQYF. J is TRBJ2-7 and V is TRBV12-3 or TRBV12-4; D is unresolved. V lost 7 bases and J 1 base, leaving 11 bases between the germline ends. The CDR3 is 13 residues long.

The chain links TRBV2 to TRBJ1-5; 8 bases are shared with TRBD1. The CDR3 consists of 17 residues. Per the germline V gene, CDR1 is SNHLY and CDR2 is FYNNEI. J lost 3 bases, V lost 6 bases, and 13 bases had no gene match. This CDR3 reads CASRPDRGGKHNQPQHF. CDR3 coding DNA: TGTGCCAGCAGGCCTGACAGGGGCGGAAAACACAATCAGCCCCAGCATTTT.

The rearrangement uses TRBV5-1 and TRBJ2-5; D is possibly TRBD2 (5 bases). Per germline, CDR1 SGHRS and CDR2 YFSETQ. V was pared by 0 bases and J by 5 bases, with 20 bases between. The CDR3 covers 17 residues. This chain's CDR3 is CASSLAGVGSPRETQYF. CDR3 in DNA: TGCGCCAGCAGCTTGGCCGGGGTAGGGAGCCCTAGGGAGACCCAGTACTTC.

The chain combines TRBV28 with TRBJ1-3; the D gene is possibly TRBD1 (6 bases). The CDR3 consists of 14 residues. In germline, CDR1 is MDHEN, CDR2 SYDVKM. Trimming removed 7 bases at V and 0 bases at J, with 10 bases between. Written as DNA, the CDR3 is TGTGCCAGCACCCTACAGGGCTCTGGAAACACCATATATTTT. Protein sequence: CASTLQGSGNTIYF.

The chain uses TRBV10-3 and TRBJ2-7; TRBD2 matches 7 bases. Germline values: CDR1 ENHRY, CDR2 SYGVKD. The CDR3 length is 15 residues. V dropped 2 bases and J dropped 3; count of bases not matched to a gene: 7. The CDR3 sequence is CAISEGPRGDYEQYF. CDR3 in DNA: TGTGCCATCAGTGAGGGTCCCCGGGGGGACTACGAGCAGTACTTC.

The J gene is TRBJ2-1, the V gene TRBV27; perhaps TRBD2 as D (7 bases). The CDR3 runs to 14 residues. Germline V gene data show CDR1 as MNHEY and CDR2 as SMNVEV (reference sequence). The ends were cut back, 2 bases at V and 6 bases at J, with 11 bases in the middle. CDR3 bases: TGTGCCAGCAGTTTAGGAAGGGGGGGCAATGAGCAGTTCTTC. Residues: CASSLGRGGNEQFF.

The V gene is TRBV7-8, the J gene TRBJ1-2; D not certain. Germline V gene lookup returns CDR1 SGHVS and CDR2 FQNEAQ. The V end lost 4 bases, the J end lost 4 bases, and 19 bases lay between the germline ends. The CDR3 is 16 amino acids. The CDR3 region has the DNA TGTGCCAGCAGCTCCCTATGGCATAATACAGTCTATGGCTACACCTTC. Protein sequence: CASSSLWHNTVYGYTF.

J is TRBJ1-5 and V is TRBV19; 11 bases fit TRBD1. The CDR3 is 17 residues long. Per the germline V gene, CDR1 is LNHDA and CDR2 is SQIVND (reference sequence). After removal of 5 bases from V and 1 base from J, the junction contained 7 bases not matched to a gene. The CDR3 spells CASSGRTGGRSNQPQHF. CDR3 sequence (DNA): TGTGCCAGTAGTGGGCGGACAGGGGGCAGGAGCAATCAGCCCCAGCATTTT.

This clone has just a few counts. V gene TRBV9 combines with J gene TRBJ1-1, with D perhaps matching TRBD1 (6 bases). The CDR3 runs to 14 residues. Between the trimmed V and J ends, which lost 5 bases and 1 base, there was a span of 12 bases. Germline V gene data show CDR1 as SGDLS and CDR2 as YYNGEE. This CDR3 reads CASSGQGQNTEAFF. Written as DNA, the CDR3 is TGTGCCAGCAGTGGGCAGGGGCAGAACACTGAAGCTTTCTTT.

The V call is TRBV28, the J call TRBJ1-5; possibly TRBD1 for D (6 bases). CDR3 length: 14 residues. Germline V gives CDR1 MDHEN, CDR2 SYDVKM. With 7 bases removed from V and 1 base from J, the gap between germline ends came to 11 bases. CDR3 DNA sequence: TGTGCCAGCAATGGGGGGGGCAGCAATCAGCCCCAGCATTTT. Amino acid sequence: CASNGGGSNQPQHF. The whole variable domain, filled in from reference TRBV28 and TRBJ1-5, reads DVKVTQSSRYLVKRTGEKVFLECVQDMDHENMFWYRQDPGLGLRLIYFSYDVKMKEKGDIPEGYSVSREKKERFSLILESASTNQTSMYLCASNGGGSNQPQHFGDGTRLSIL.

The J gene is TRBJ1-5, the V gene TRBV19, with D possibly TRBD1 on 6 matching bases. Germline V gene lookup returns CDR1 LNHDA and CDR2 SQIVND (reference sequence). CDR3 length: 17 amino acids. Between the trimmed V and J ends, which lost 4 bases and 0 bases, there was a span of 16 bases. CDR3 coding DNA: TGTGCCAGTAGTAGGGGACAAGGAGAGTATAGCAATCAGCCCCAGCATTTT. It encodes CASSRGQGEYSNQPQHF.

For this clone: The same CDR3 is also encoded by other DNA sequences in this sample. The rearrangement joins TRBV12-3 or TRBV12-4 to TRBJ1-1; D might be TRBD1 (6 bases). Between the trimmed V and J ends, which lost 3 bases and 5 bases, there was a span of 10 bases. CDR3 length equals 13 residues. This CDR3 is CASSFEGVTEAFF. For the CDR3, the DNA is TGTGCCAGCAGTTTTGAGGGGGTTACTGAAGCTTTCTTT.